Below, one TCR beta chain is given with its context. Its target is unknown. This sample stems from a study of Tregs in tolerant kidney transplant recipients. Thawed PBMCs were FACS-sorted into unstimulated CD4+CD25+CD127- regulatory T cells, CD4+CD25- non-regulatory cells, CD4 and CD8 cells. Notes on the study in general: Activated donor B cell expansion appeared to reveal the most relevant donor-specific TCRbeta repertoire.

Profiled with immunoSEQ multiplex PCR; TCRdb holds only in-frame clones, not every one. The sample comprises roughly 250,000 clones, around 82% of which are singletons, and around 0.64% rests with the top ten. This CDR3 comprises 11 residues. Deletions cut 6 bases from V and 6 bases from J, with 7 bases between. CDR1 MNHEY and CDR2 SMNVEV come from the germline V gene (reference sequence). This clonotype originated in a human donor in good health. The sample consisted of CD4+ T cells from blood. The rearrangement uses TRBV27 and TRBJ2-3, with no clear D. CDR3 in amino acids: CASSRGDTQYF. The CDR3 nucleotides read TGTGCCAGCAGCCGCGGCGATACGCAGTATTTT.